Listed here are 30 T cell receptor beta chains from one sample, sequenced in a study of blood T cell repertoires in COVID-19. Some clones are missing from TCRdb's copy, which holds only in-frame ones; the method was immunoSEQ multiplex PCR. Of 250,000 or so clones in the sample, about 68% were seen once. Material: peripheral blood. The receptors were gathered from a woman at least 80 years old with acute or convalescent COVID-19.

This clone was seen only a few times. Other DNA sequences within the sample encode an identical CDR3. The chain is built from TRBV6-5 and TRBJ1-2, with TRBD1 matching over 11 bases. Germline trimming cut 0 bases from V and 5 bases from J; bases unmatched to any gene: 5. The CDR3 is 16 amino acids. Germline V gene sequence: CDR1 MNHEY, CDR2 SVGAGI. This chain's CDR3 is CASSYSRTGGGYGYTF. The CDR3 DNA reads TGTGCCAGCAGTTACTCCCGGACAGGGGGCGGGTATGGCTACACCTTC.

The chain uses TRBV7-2 and TRBJ2-1; 9 nucleotides match TRBD2. J lost 2 bases, V lost 3 bases, and 8 bases had no gene match. The CDR3 sequence is 17 residues long. Germline V gene lookup returns CDR1 SGHTA and CDR2 FQGNSA. The CDR3 spells CASSLDGLALTYNEQFF. CDR3 bases: TGTGCCAGCAGCTTGGATGGACTAGCGTTGACCTACAATGAGCAGTTCTTC.

The chain is built from TRBV7-2 and TRBJ2-5, with TRBD2 matching 8 bases. Trimming took 8 bases from V and 2 from J; bases not matched to a gene: 10. Germline V lookup: CDR1 SGHTA, CDR2 FQGNSA. The CDR3 runs to 15 residues. The chain's CDR3 is CASFQPAGGQETQYF. CDR3 DNA sequence: TGTGCCAGCTTTCAACCCGCGGGGGGTCAAGAGACCCAGTACTTC.

The chain recombines TRBV15 with TRBJ2-4; possible D gene TRBD1, 6 bases. This CDR3 is 16 amino acids long. V was pared by 0 bases and J by 3 bases, with 12 bases between. The V gene's germline CDR1 is LNHNV and CDR2 YYDKDF (reference sequence). CDR3 amino acids: CATSRDRGRGKNIQYF. The CDR3 DNA sequence: TGTGCCACCAGCAGAGACAGGGGTCGGGGCAAAAACATTCAGTACTTC.

The chain carries TRBV19 and TRBJ1-2, with a weak D call TRBD1 (6 bases). V lost 4 bases and J lost 4, with 16 bases in between. The V gene's germline CDR1 is LNHDA and CDR2 SQIVND (reference sequence). CDR3 length equals 15 residues. This CDR3 reads CASSTQNRVTYGYTF. The CDR3 nucleotides read TGTGCCAGTAGTACTCAAAACAGGGTGACCTATGGCTACACCTTC.

The chain combines TRBV30 with TRBJ1-1; D remains unclear. Trimming removed 0 bases at V and 7 bases at J, with 15 bases between. The CDR3 runs 14 residues. Germline V CDR1 and CDR2: GTSNPN, SVGIG (reference sequence). Here the CDR3 DNA reads TGTGCCTGGAGTGTAGTCTGGGGAGGTGGTGAAGCTTTCTTT. Its translation: CAWSVVWGGGEAFF. The whole variable domain, remainder taken from reference TRBV30 and TRBJ1-1, is SQTIHQWPATLVQPVGSPLSLECTVEGTSNPNLYWYRQAAGRGLQLLFYSVGIGQISSEVPQNLSASRPQDRQFILSSKKLLLSDSGFYLCAWSVVWGGGEAFFGQGTRLTVV.

In its sample, this clone was seen a few times. The chain has TRBV2 and TRBJ1-1, with 8 bases aligning to TRBD1. Germline V lookup: CDR1 SNHLY, CDR2 FYNNEI. This CDR3 spans 15 amino acids. V was clipped by 4 bases and J by 9 bases; unmatched bases: 13. CDR3 region: CASSGNTGGILKAFF. In DNA, the CDR3 is TGTGCCAGCAGTGGCAATACAGGGGGTATCTTGAAAGCTTTCTTT.

The chain has TRBV5-1 and TRBJ2-2; 8 bases match TRBD2. Looked up from germline, CDR1 is SGHRS and CDR2 is YFSETQ. This CDR3 spans 17 amino acids. V was clipped by 5 bases and J by 5 bases; unmatched bases: 14. CDR3 nucleotides: TGCGCCAGCAGTCGGGCGTCGGGGGGGCCGGGTACCGGGGAGCTGTTTTTT. Translated, it gives CASSRASGGPGTGELFF. The full variable domain, rest sourced from reference TRBV5-1 and TRBJ2-2, is KAGVTQTPRYLIKTRGQQVTLSCSPISGHRSVSWYQQTPGQGLQFLFEYFSETQRNKGNFPGRFSGRQFSNSRSEMNVSTLELGDSALYLCASSRASGGPGTGELFFGEGSRLTVL.

The V and J genes are TRBV6-5 and TRBJ2-7; the D is unclear. The V and J ends lost 8 bases and 3 bases respectively, with 5 bases between them. The CDR3 loop spans 10 amino acids. Germline CDR1 reads MNHEY; CDR2 reads SVGAGI. The CDR3 loop is CASGLYEQYF. Here the CDR3 DNA reads TGTGCCAGCGGCCTCTACGAGCAGTACTTC.

The rearrangement uses TRBV10-3 and TRBJ2-2; 7 bases are shared with TRBD1. Germline CDR1 and CDR2: ENHRY and SYGVKD. Trimming removed 3 bases from V and 6 bases from J; junction bases left unmatched: 13. The CDR3 has 17 residues. The CDR3 region is CAISDTSRDSISGELFF. The CDR3 region has the DNA TGTGCCATCAGTGACACATCCCGGGACAGCATCTCCGGGGAGCTGTTTTTT.

The chain links TRBV18 to TRBJ1-2; 7 positions match TRBD1. Per germline, CDR1 KGHSH and CDR2 LQKENI. The J segment lost 7 bases and the V segment lost 3 bases, leaving 14 bases of the junction unmatched. The CDR3 runs 16 residues. CDR3 protein: CASSPVRDRVQFGYTF. Here the CDR3 DNA reads TGTGCCAGCTCACCCGTCCGCGACAGGGTACAGTTTGGCTACACCTTC.

On this clone itself: This same CDR3 is encoded by further DNA sequences in the sample. The chain uses TRBV6-5 and TRBJ2-1; 13 nucleotides agree with TRBD2. J lost 6 bases, V lost 0 bases, and 2 bases had no gene match. CDR3 length: 16 residues. The germline V gene has CDR1 MNHEY and CDR2 SVGAGI. The CDR3: CASSYSTSGRVNEQFF. CDR3 nucleotides: TGTGCCAGCAGTTACTCAACTAGCGGGAGGGTCAATGAGCAGTTCTTC.

The V call is TRBV2, the J call TRBJ1-4; no clear D gene. This CDR3 is built from 15 residues. Germline CDR1 reads SNHLY; CDR2 reads FYNNEI. The V gene lost 3 bases and the J gene lost 2 bases, with 10 bases spanning the gap. CDR3 nucleotides: TGTGCCAGCAGTGATGAAAGAGGGACTAATGAAAAACTGTTTTTT. The encoded protein is CASSDERGTNEKLFF.

CDR3 sequence (DNA): TGTGCCAGCAGCTTCCCTACAGGGGGTCTCCAAGAGACCCAGTACTTC. Translating it yields CASSFPTGGLQETQYF. V and J are TRBV5-4 and TRBJ2-5, with TRBD1 matching over 8 bases. The CDR3 spans 16 residues. The germline V gene has CDR1 SGHNT and CDR2 YYREEE (reference sequence). Trimming cost V 2 bases and J 1 base; bases outside gene matches: 7.

This clone was seen a few times. The V and J genes are TRBV5-1 and TRBJ2-1; 10 nucleotides match TRBD1. Germline lookup yields CDR1 SGHRS and CDR2 YFSETQ. The ends lost 4 bases at V and 3 bases at J; junction bases unmatched: 7. This CDR3 contains 16 residues. The CDR3 bases are TGCGCCAGCAGCCCCAGACAGGGGGCGAACTACAATGAGCAGTTCTTC. It codes for CASSPRQGANYNEQFF.

This clone was counted a few times. The genes are TRBV6-5 and TRBJ1-4, with no clear D. Per the germline V gene, CDR1 is MNHEY and CDR2 is SVGAGI. The length of the CDR3 is 14 residues. The V gene lost 4 bases and the J gene lost 4 bases, with 10 bases spanning the gap. The CDR3 DNA reads as TGTGCCAGCAGTTCTCAGGATTTTAATGAAAAACTGTTTTTT. This sequence encodes CASSSQDFNEKLFF.

The CDR3 coding sequence is TGTGCCAGCAGCAATTCTTGGAGGGGACTAGAGGGTCTCGGGGGCACAGATACGCAGTATTTT. This codes for CASSNSWRGLEGLGGTDTQYF. This chain joins TRBV3-1 (or the pseudogene TRBV3-2) and TRBJ2-3; TRBD2 matches at 8 bases. Germline V gene data show CDR1 as LGHDT and CDR2 as YNNKEL (reference sequence). The CDR3 is 21 amino acids. V lost 5 bases to trimming and J lost 1 base; unmatched junction nucleotides: 23.

CDR3 nucleotides: TGCGCCAGCAGCCCCGGACAGGCTTATGGCTACACCTTC. Amino acids: CASSPGQAYGYTF. This chain joins TRBV5-1 and TRBJ1-2; 7 bases match TRBD1. V shed 4 bases, J shed 5 bases, and the junction held 5 bases outside the gene matches. Germline values: CDR1 SGHRS, CDR2 YFSETQ. The CDR3 is 13 amino acids.

The chain employs TRBV7-2 and TRBJ2-7; weak D call: TRBD2 (5 bases). From germline, CDR1 is SGHTA and CDR2 FQGNSA. Trimming took off 0 bases at V and 2 bases at J, with 11 bases between the two ends. This CDR3 is built from 15 residues. The CDR3 sequence: CASSLALEVPYEQYF. Written as DNA, the CDR3 is TGTGCCAGCAGCTTAGCGTTGGAGGTTCCCTACGAGCAGTACTTC.

The rearrangement uses TRBV5-1 and TRBJ2-2; D possibly corresponds to TRBD2 (5 bases). V lost 4 bases to trimming and J lost 3 bases, with 13 bases between them. The CDR3 covers 15 residues. Germline-derived CDR1 and CDR2 are SGHRS and YFSETQ. CDR3 protein: CASSHLAGDTGELFF. CDR3 DNA sequence: TGCGCCAGCAGCCACCTAGCCGGAGACACCGGGGAGCTGTTTTTT.

This sequence joins TRBV7-9 and TRBJ2-3; TRBD2 matches at 14 bases. There are 17 residues in the CDR3. The ends lost 5 bases at V and 0 bases at J; junction bases unmatched: 4. Germline values: CDR1 SEHNR, CDR2 FQNEAQ (reference sequence). The DNA of the CDR3 is TGTGCCAGCAGCAGACTAGCGGGAGGGCCTAGCACAGATACGCAGTATTTT. Translated, it gives CASSRLAGGPSTDTQYF.

The chain carries TRBV11-2 and TRBJ2-7; 9 nucleotides match TRBD2. The CDR3 has 14 residues. Losses at the gene ends were 1 base for V and 6 bases for J; bases not matched to a gene: 4. CDR1 and CDR2 from the germline V gene are SGHAT and FQNNGV. CDR3 in DNA: TGTGCCAGCAGCTTAGTAGCGGGAGTGAGCGAGCAGTACTTC. It specifies CASSLVAGVSEQYF. The whole variable domain, remainder taken from reference TRBV11-2 and TRBJ2-7, is EAGVAQSPRYKIIEKRQSVAFWCNPISGHATLYWYQQILGQGPKLLIQFQNNGVVDDSQLPKDRFSAERLKGVDSTLKIQPAKLEDSAVYLCASSLVAGVSEQYFGPGTRLTVT.

The V call is TRBV19, the J call TRBJ1-1; D is possibly TRBD1 (5 bases). The germline V gene encodes CDR1 LNHDA and CDR2 SQIVND (reference sequence). V was cut by 9 bases and J by 1 base, with 12 bases left in between. CDR3 size: 13 residues. Here the CDR3 DNA reads TGTGCCAGCAAGGGGCTGGGGAACACTGAAGCTTTCTTT. It translates to CASKGLGNTEAFF.

This clone has just a few counts. Other DNA sequences of this sample code for an identical CDR3. The chain links TRBV11-2 to TRBJ2-6; D not resolved. V lost 2 bases and J 0 bases, leaving 8 bases between the germline ends. The length of the CDR3 is 16 residues. Germline assignment: CDR1 SGHAT and CDR2 FQNNGV. In nucleotides, the CDR3 is TGTGCCAGCAGCTTATTGTACAGCTCTGGGGCCAACGTCCTGACTTTC. This encodes CASSLLYSSGANVLTF.

This chain connects TRBV11-2 to TRBJ1-3, with 12 bases identical to TRBD1. The germline CDR1 and CDR2 sequences are SGHAT and FQNNGV. Trimming at V came to 5 bases and at J to 4 bases, leaving 9 bases not matched to a gene. This CDR3 has 17 amino acids. CDR3 sequence: CASSRGTGGATGNTIYF. For the CDR3, the DNA is TGTGCCAGCAGCCGAGGGACAGGGGGCGCTACGGGAAACACCATATATTTT.

The chain has TRBV7-9 and TRBJ1-2; D perhaps matches TRBD1 (6 bases). The germline V gene has CDR1 SEHNR and CDR2 FQNEAQ (reference sequence). The V end lost 3 bases, the J end lost 0 bases, and 11 bases lay between the germline ends. The CDR3 spans 15 residues. The CDR3 loop reads CASSLQGLANYGYTF. The CDR3 nucleotides are TGTGCCAGCAGCTTGCAGGGGTTAGCTAACTATGGCTACACCTTC.

This chain uses TRBV25-1 with TRBJ1-2; tentatively, D is TRBD1 (6 bases). V was shortened by 4 bases and J by 4 bases, with 10 bases between the two germline ends. The CDR3 has 13 amino acids. From germline, CDR1 is MGHDK and CDR2 SYGVNS. The DNA of the CDR3 is TGTGCCAGCAGTGGACAGGCGAGCTATGGCTACACCTTC. This encodes CASSGQASYGYTF.

V and J are TRBV9 and TRBJ2-1, with a possible D match to TRBD2 (6 bases). Per the germline V gene, CDR1 is SGDLS and CDR2 is YYNGEE. The CDR3 spans 12 residues. V was trimmed by 4 bases and J by 12 bases, leaving 14 bases between them. The CDR3 DNA reads as TGTGCCAGCAGCTCCCGTACTAGCCCGCAGTTCTTC. Amino acid sequence: CASSSRTSPQFF.

On this clone: The same CDR3 also results from other DNA sequences found in this sample. The chain uses TRBV5-1 and TRBJ1-1; 7 bases are a match to TRBD1. CDR1 is SGHRS, CDR2 YFSETQ, per germline. Losses at the gene ends were 2 bases for V and 1 base for J; bases not matched to a gene: 2. CDR3 length: 14 amino acids. CDR3 protein: CASSLGTANTEAFF. Written as DNA, the CDR3 is TGCGCCAGCAGCTTAGGGACAGCGAACACTGAAGCTTTCTTT. Combining the CDR3 with reference TRBV5-1 and TRBJ1-1 gives the whole variable domain KAGVTQTPRYLIKTRGQQVTLSCSPISGHRSVSWYQQTPGQGLQFLFEYFSETQRNKGNFPGRFSGRQFSNSRSEMNVSTLELGDSALYLCASSLGTANTEAFFGQGTRLTVV.

The chain carries TRBV5-1 and TRBJ1-6, with 8 bases that match TRBD1. Germline assignment: CDR1 SGHRS and CDR2 YFSETQ. The CDR3 is made up of 16 amino acids. The trim removed 0 bases at V and 9 bases at J, leaving 8 bases unmatched. CDR3 bases: TGCGCCAGCAGCTTGGGAGGACAGGGATTTTCTTCACCCCTCCACTTT. Protein sequence: CASSLGGQGFSSPLHF. The full variable domain, rest sourced from reference TRBV5-1 and TRBJ1-6, is KAGVTQTPRYLIKTRGQQVTLSCSPISGHRSVSWYQQTPGQGLQFLFEYFSETQRNKGNFPGRFSGRQFSNSRSEMNVSTLELGDSALYLCASSLGGQGFSSPLHFGNGTRLTVT.